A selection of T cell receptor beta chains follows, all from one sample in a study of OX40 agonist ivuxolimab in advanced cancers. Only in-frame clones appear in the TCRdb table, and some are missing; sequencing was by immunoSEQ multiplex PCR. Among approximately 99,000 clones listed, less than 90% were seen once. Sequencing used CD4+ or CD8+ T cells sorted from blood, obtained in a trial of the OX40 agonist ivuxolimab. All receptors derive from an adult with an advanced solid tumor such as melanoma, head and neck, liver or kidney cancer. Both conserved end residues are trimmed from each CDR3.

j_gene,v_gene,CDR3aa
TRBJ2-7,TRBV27,ASSVGGGYEQY
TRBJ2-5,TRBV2,ASMLGETQY
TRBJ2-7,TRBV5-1,ASSSRGAEAYEQY
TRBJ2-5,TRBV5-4,ASSPLPGEQY
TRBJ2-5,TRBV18,ASSPSLPGGGETQY
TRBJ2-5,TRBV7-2,ASSRGGTGETQY
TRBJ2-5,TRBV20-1,SATRAETQY
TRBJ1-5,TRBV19,ATRDMNQPQH
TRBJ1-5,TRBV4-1,ASSQDWQGNVRPQH
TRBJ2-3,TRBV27,ASSLFHSPDTQY
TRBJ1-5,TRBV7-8,ASSLDRGQPQH
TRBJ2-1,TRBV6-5,ASRRTSEREQF
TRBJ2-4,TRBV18,ASSPLSSGGTGKNIQY
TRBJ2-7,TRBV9,ASSVGGDASYEQY
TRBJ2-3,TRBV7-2,ASSFAEDTQY
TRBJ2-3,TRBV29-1,SVVRDSTDTQY
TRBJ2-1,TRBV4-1,ASSQGASGGGEQF
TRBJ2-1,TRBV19,ASSIDPLAGNNEQF
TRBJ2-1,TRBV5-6,ASSWEARDEQF
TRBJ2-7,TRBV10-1,ASSRDSTDEQY
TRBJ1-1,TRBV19,ASSITREDAEAF
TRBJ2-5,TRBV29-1,SVGVGTSGRAETQY
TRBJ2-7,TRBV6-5,ASSLDPYGGEQY
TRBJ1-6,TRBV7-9,ASTSGGEGNSPLH
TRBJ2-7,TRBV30,AWSVLGRSSYEQY
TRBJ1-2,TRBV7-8,ASSSQGSGYGYT
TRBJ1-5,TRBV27,ASRRGGRENQPQH
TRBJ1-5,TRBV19,ASSIEGAHQPQH
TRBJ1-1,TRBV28,ASSLQGNSNTEAF
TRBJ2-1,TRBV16,ASSQSSKGANEQF
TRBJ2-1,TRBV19,ASSIPLSLGNEQF
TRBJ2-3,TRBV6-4,ATSDLGATDTQY
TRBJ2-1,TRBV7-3,ASSLTGGNEQF
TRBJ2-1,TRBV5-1,ASSLASAGGAYNEQF
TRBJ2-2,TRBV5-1,ASSVPVAGSNTGELF
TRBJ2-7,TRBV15,ATSTGTGSYEQY